This entry lists 11 T cell receptor beta chains sequenced from one sample in a study of Graves' ophthalmopathy and Graves' hyperthyroidism listed by TCRdb under 2018. This sample was sequenced with an Illumina HiSeq 2000. For repertoire sequencing, the TCR beta CDR3 regions were amplified from RNA transcripts. The first round was an RT-PCR using HTBI primers with the Qiagen OneStep RT-PCR kit, and this first round was followed by a second-round multiplex PCR, then size selection and purification. Using fastp trimming at Q25 and MiXCR clonotype assembly, TCRdb reanalyzed the public sequencing data and kept in-frame beta chains. Here each entry gathers all rows of one CDR3 protein and keeps the most common genes and DNA. This sample is represented by a few hundred thousand distinct CDR3 sequences; approximately 35% of them were singletons. The leading ten clones occupy 3.5% to 4.5% of the sample. The specimen sequenced was peripheral blood or thyroid tissue (not recorded which). The receptors here all came from an adult man with Graves' hyperthyroidism.

This clonotype has ten or more counts. This sequence joins TRBV9 and TRBJ1-2; D gene ambiguous. The CDR3 totals 14 residues. Germline V CDR1 and CDR2: SGDLS, YYNGEE. V lost 7 bases to trimming and J lost 4 bases, with 17 bases between them. CDR3 DNA: TGTGCCAGCGCACAAGGCGGGGAGGCCTATGGCTACACCTTC. Translation: CASAQGGEAYGYTF.

This clonotype was seen more than once but under ten times. An end of the junction does not agree with germline; a read error may underlie this. This chain links TRBV10-3 with TRBJ1-2; 10 bases match TRBD1. Germline values: CDR1 ENHRY, CDR2 SYGVKD. CDR3 length: 16 residues. CDR3 in amino acids: CASSALNPGQGPVEAF. The CDR3, as DNA: TGTGCCAGCAGTGCCCTCAACCCGGGACAGGGGCCTGTAGAGGCCTTC.

The V gene is TRBV20-1, the J gene TRBJ2-2, with 9 positions matching TRBD1. Germline V lookup: CDR1 DFQATT, CDR2 SNEGSKA (reference sequence). CDR3 length: 15 amino acids. J lost 2 bases, V lost 4 bases, and 5 bases had no gene match. CDR3 bases: TGCAGTGCTATTAATACAGGGGGCAACACCGGGGAGCTGTTTTTT. It codes for CSAINTGGNTGELFF.

The chain is built from TRBV5-1 and TRBJ2-3; 15 bases are shared with TRBD2. This CDR3 has 18 residues. Germline V gene lookup returns CDR1 SGHRS and CDR2 YFSETQ. V lost 2 bases and J lost 1; bases outside the gene matches: 5. DNA for the CDR3: TGCGCCAGCAGCTTAGGACTAGCGGGAGGGCCCGGCACAGATACGCAGTATTTT. The encoded protein is CASSLGLAGGPGTDTQYF. Using reference TRBV5-1 and TRBJ2-3 for the parts outside the CDR3, the full variable domain is KAGVTQTPRYLIKTRGQQVTLSCSPISGHRSVSWYQQTPGQGLQFLFEYFSETQRNKGNFPGRFSGRQFSNSRSEMNVSTLELGDSALYLCASSLGLAGGPGTDTQYFGPGTRLTVL.

The rearrangement links TRBV10-3 to TRBJ1-6, with 11 nucleotides matching TRBD1. CDR1 and CDR2 from the germline V gene are ENHRY and SYGVKD. The CDR3 has 16 amino acids. Trimming removed 3 bases from V and 8 bases from J; junction bases left unmatched: 6. The CDR3 bases are TGTGCCATCAGTGACTTCGGACAGGGGGCATATTCACCCCTCCACTTT. It yields the protein CAISDFGQGAYSPLHF.

The rearrangement uses TRBV29-1 and TRBJ1-1, with 7 positions matching TRBD1. The CDR3 loop spans 15 amino acids. Trimming cost V 8 bases and J 3 bases; bases outside gene matches: 15. Looked up from germline, CDR1 is SQVTM and CDR2 is ANQGSEA. CDR3 sequence reads: CSQDRGTALDTEAFF. CDR3 bases: TGCAGCCAAGATCGCGGGACAGCCTTGGACACTGAAGCTTTCTTT.

Only a few counts were recorded for this clonotype. The chain recombines TRBV6-5 with TRBJ2-7, with 7 bases lining up with TRBD1. The V gene end was trimmed by 2 bases and the J gene end by 3 bases; junction bases not matched to a gene: 4. Per the germline V gene, CDR1 is MNHEY and CDR2 is SVGAGI. This CDR3 contains 14 residues. CDR3 protein: CASSYGGQIYEQYF. The CDR3, as DNA: TGTGCCAGCAGTTACGGGGGACAGATCTACGAGCAGTACTTC.

This rearrangement joins TRBV2 to TRBJ2-7; D is possibly TRBD1 or TRBD2 (5 bases each). V lost 6 bases to trimming and J lost 3 bases, with 15 bases between them. This CDR3 spans 14 amino acids. Germline V gives CDR1 SNHLY, CDR2 FYNNEI. The CDR3: CASSFRDGRYEQYF. The CDR3 DNA follows: TGTGCCAGCAGCTTCCGGGACGGCCGCTACGAGCAGTACTTC.

As regards this clonotype: At one boundary the junction diverges from the germline segment, which might be a read error. The V and J genes are TRBV20-1 and TRBJ2-2; perhaps TRBD2 as D (5 bases). This CDR3 is built from 13 residues. CDR1 DFQATT and CDR2 SNEGSKA come from the germline V gene (reference sequence). CDR3 protein: CGASRGLTGELFF. Here the CDR3 DNA reads TGCGGTGCTAGTCGAGGGCTCACCGGGGAGCTGTTTTTT.

The rearrangement links TRBV7-9 to TRBJ2-5; possible D gene TRBD2, 7 bases. Germline V CDR1 and CDR2: SEHNR, FQNEAQ (reference sequence). The length of the CDR3 is 16 residues. The V gene lost 8 bases and the J gene lost 2 bases, with 21 bases spanning the gap. The CDR3 protein is CASPGRGAGGQETQYF. CDR3 sequence (DNA): TGTGCCAGCCCCGGTCGGGGGGCAGGAGGGCAAGAGACCCAGTACTTC.

Notes on this clonotype: No conserved phenylalanine or tryptophan is present at the end of the CDR3, so a read error is the likely explanation. The limits of the CDR3 on the DNA are not certain, so only TCRdb's listed CDR3 is given. The genes are TRBV2 and TRBJ1-1; the D call of TRBD1 is as the table states it, not checked on the DNA. Germline assignment: CDR1 SNHLY and CDR2 FYNNEI. Ends included, the CDR3 has 12 residues. CDR3 sequence: CASSEEWDGANY.